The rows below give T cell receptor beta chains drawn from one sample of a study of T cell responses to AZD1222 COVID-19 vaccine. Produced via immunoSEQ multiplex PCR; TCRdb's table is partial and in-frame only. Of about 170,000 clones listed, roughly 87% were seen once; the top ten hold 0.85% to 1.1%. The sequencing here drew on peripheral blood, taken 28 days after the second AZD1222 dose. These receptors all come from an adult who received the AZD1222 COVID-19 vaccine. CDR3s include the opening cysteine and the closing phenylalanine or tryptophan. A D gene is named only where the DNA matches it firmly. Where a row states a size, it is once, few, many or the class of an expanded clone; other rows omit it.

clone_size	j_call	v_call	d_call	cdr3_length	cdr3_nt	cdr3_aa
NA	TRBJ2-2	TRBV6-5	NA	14	TGTGCCAGCAGGCCACAGGGATCTTCCGGGGAGCTGTTTTTT	CASRPQGSSGELFF
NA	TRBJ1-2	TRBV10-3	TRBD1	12	TGTGCCATCAGTGAGGACAGGGATGGCTACACCTTC	CAISEDRDGYTF
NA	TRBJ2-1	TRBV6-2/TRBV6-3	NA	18	TGTGCCAGCAGTTACGCCAGGGGACTGTTGGAAATCAGGAATGAGCAGTTCTTC	CASSYARGLLEIRNEQFF
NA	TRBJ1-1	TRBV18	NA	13	TGTGCCAGCTCACCCCGTAGGGACACTGAAGCTTTCTTT	CASSPRRDTEAFF
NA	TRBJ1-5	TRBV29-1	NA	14	TGCAGCGTTCTCGAGGATTATAGCAATCAGCCCCAGCATTTT	CSVLEDYSNQPQHF
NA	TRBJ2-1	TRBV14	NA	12	TGTGCCAGCAGCCAAGTTGGACGTGAGCAGTTCTTC	CASSQVGREQFF
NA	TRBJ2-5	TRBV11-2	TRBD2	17	TGTGCCAGCAGCTTTCCCGGACTAGCGGGGGGCGAAGAGACCCAGTACTTC	CASSFPGLAGGEETQYF
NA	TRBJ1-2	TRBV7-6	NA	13	TGTGCCAGCAGCCCCGGTATTAACTATGGCTACACCTTC	CASSPGINYGYTF
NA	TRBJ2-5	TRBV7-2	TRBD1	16	TGTGCCAGCAGCGGCTTCCTGCGGACAGGGGAAGAGACCCAGTACTTC	CASSGFLRTGEETQYF
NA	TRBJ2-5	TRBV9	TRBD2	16	TGTGCCAGCAGCGTAGCTCCCAGCGGGGGCGGAGAGACCCAGTACTTC	CASSVAPSGGGETQYF
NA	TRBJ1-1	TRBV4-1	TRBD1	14	TGCGCCAGCAGCCTTAACACAGGGGGAACTGAAGCTTTCTTT	CASSLNTGGTEAFF
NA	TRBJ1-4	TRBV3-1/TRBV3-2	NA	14	TGTGCCAGCAGCCAACGGGGGACTAATGAAAAACTGTTTTTT	CASSQRGTNEKLFF
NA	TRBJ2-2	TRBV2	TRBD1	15	TGTGCCAGCAGAGACCAGGGGGCGAACACCGGGGAGCTGTTTTTT	CASRDQGANTGELFF
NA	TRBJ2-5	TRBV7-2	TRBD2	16	TGTGCCAGCAGCTTCGATGCGGGGGGGTTGGGAGAGACCCAGTACTTC	CASSFDAGGLGETQYF
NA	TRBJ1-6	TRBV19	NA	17	TGTGCCAGTAGTATTCTCCCCTCAACGGGGCTGCGTTCACCCCTCCACTTT	CASSILPSTGLRSPLHF
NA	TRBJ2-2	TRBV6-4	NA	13	TGTGCCAGCAGTCAGAGTGGGACCGGGGAGCTGTTTTTT	CASSQSGTGELFF
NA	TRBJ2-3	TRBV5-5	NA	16	TGTGCCAGCAGCTTTCGGCACGAGATGAGCACAGATACGCAGTATTTT	CASSFRHEMSTDTQYF
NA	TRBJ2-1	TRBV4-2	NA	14	TGTGCCAGCACCCCGGAGGGGGCGTTCAATGAGCAGTTCTTC	CASTPEGAFNEQFF
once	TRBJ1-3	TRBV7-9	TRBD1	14	TGTGCCAGCGCCCAGGGGGGGGCCGGAAACACCATATATTTT	CASAQGGAGNTIYF
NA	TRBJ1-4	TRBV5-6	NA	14	TGTGCCAGCAGCCAAAGCGGGTTGGATGAAAAACTGTTTTTT	CASSQSGLDEKLFF
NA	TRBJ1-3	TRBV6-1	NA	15	TGTGCCAGCAGTGAAAGGGAACGCTCTGGAAACACCATATATTTT	CASSERERSGNTIYF
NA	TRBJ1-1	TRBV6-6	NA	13	TGTGCCAGCCTCAGGCGTCCGAACACTGAAGCTTTCTTT	CASLRRPNTEAFF
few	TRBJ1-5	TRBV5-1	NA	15	TGCGCCAGCAGCTTCTGGGGAGGGGGCAATCAGCCCCAGCATTTT	CASSFWGGGNQPQHF
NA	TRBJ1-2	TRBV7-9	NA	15	TGTGCCAGCAGCCCCACTTTAGAACACCCCTATGGCTACACCTTC	CASSPTLEHPYGYTF
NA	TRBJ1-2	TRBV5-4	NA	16	TGTGCCAGCAGCTGGTGGGTGGGGGGGAGTGTCTATGGCTACACCTTC	CASSWWVGGSVYGYTF
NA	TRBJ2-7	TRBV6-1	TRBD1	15	TGTGCCAGCAGTGAAGGAGAGACAGGGGGCGAGGAGCAGTACTTC	CASSEGETGGEEQYF
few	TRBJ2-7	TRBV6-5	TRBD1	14	TGTGCCAGTACAGGGGCAGGGAACCCCTACGAGCAGTACTTC	CASTGAGNPYEQYF
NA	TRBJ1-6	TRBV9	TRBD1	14	TGTGCCAGCAGCGTGCAGGGGGAGGGTTCACCCCTCCACTTT	CASSVQGEGSPLHF